The source of this TCR beta chain is a study of T cells in Graves' hyperthyroidism and ophthalmopathy. Study observations and caveats: Onset of ophthalmopathy came a median approximately 6.5 months after the model predicted it.

A lack of ophthalmopathy progression within 18 months defined stable Graves' hyperthyroidism. Authors of the study amplified TCR beta CDR3 regions from RNA transcripts. Primed by the HTBI set, a first-round RT-PCR was run on the TCR CDR3. One entry per CDR3 protein, called by TCRdb with MiXCR from the multiplex PCR reads. Of over 650,000 distinct CDR3 sequences detected, about a sixth appear once; the ten largest clones hold approximately 8.4%. Per germline, CDR1 SEHNR and CDR2 FQNEAQ (reference sequence). Trimming removed 4 bases from V and 0 bases from J; junction bases left unmatched: 19. The CDR3 runs 22 residues. Concerning this clonotype: Its antigen is currently unknown. A single base separates this from a much larger clone, so it may be a read error.

What was sequenced was blood. The chain links TRBV7-9 to TRBJ2-2; TRBD2 agrees at 11 bases. This clonotype was obtained from a man younger than 35 with Graves' hyperthyroidism. This chain's CDR3 is CASSSTRLAGTLLNANTGELFF. As DNA, the CDR3 is TGTGCCAGCAGCTCGACGCGACTAGCGGGAACACTCCTGAACGCGAACACCGGGGAGCTGTTTTTT.